A single sample gave rise to the 27 T cell receptor beta chains below, sequenced in a study of post-analysis software for immune sequencing data. Included in the TCR beta cDNA libraries were unique molecular identifiers. TCRdb ran MiXCR on the PCR reads and lists one entry per CDR3 protein. The sample contains fewer than 850,000 distinct CDR3 sequences, roughly 46% of which appear only once. Their antigens remain unidentified. Study results and caveats: Roughly five TRBV segments were significantly more frequent in patients than in controls. TRBV5-6, TRBV5-1 and TRBV20-1 were among these segments.

What was sequenced was blood. The origin of the receptors is a girl aged 10 to 17 with multiple sclerosis.

The sample holds a few counts of this clonotype. The chain employs TRBV6-2 or TRBV6-3 and TRBJ1-2; 9 bases are a match to TRBD1. Germline V gene data show CDR1 as MNHEY and CDR2 as SVGEGT. The V and J ends lost 5 bases and 2 bases, in that order; junction bases with no gene match: 12. The CDR3 runs 17 residues. In DNA, the CDR3 is TGTGCCAGCAGTGTTCCGGGACAGGGTGTCCTCAACTATGGCTACACCTTC. This translates into CASSVPGQGVLNYGYTF.

This clonotype was observed once. This sequence joins TRBV14 and TRBJ1-2; TRBD1 matches 7 bases. CDR3 size: 15 residues. V trimming: 3 bases; J trimming: 7 bases; junction bases outside the gene matches: 11. Germline CDR1 SGHDN, CDR2 FVKESK. The CDR3 DNA reads TGTGCCAGCAGCCATGCTGGGGACAGCGGTCGTGGCTACACCTTC. Translated, it gives CASSHAGDSGRGYTF. Based on the CDR3 plus reference TRBV14 and TRBJ1-2, the full variable domain is EAGVTQFPSHSVIEKGQTVTLRCDPISGHDNLYWYRRVMGKEIKFLLHFVKESKQDESGMPNNRFLAERTGGTYSTLKVQPAELEDSGVYFCASSHAGDSGRGYTFGSGTRLTVV.

The V call is TRBV25-1, the J call TRBJ2-2; the D gene could be TRBD1 or TRBD2 (5 bases each). Germline V gives CDR1 MGHDK, CDR2 SYGVNS. The CDR3 spans 17 residues. V was pared by 2 bases and J by 5 bases, with 18 bases between. The CDR3 DNA sequence: TGTGCCAGCAGTGAAACGGGCAGTGAGGGGACGACCGGGGAGCTGTTTTTT. It is translated as CASSETGSEGTTGELFF.

The chain uses TRBV9 and TRBJ2-7; D may be TRBD1 (9 bases). The assigned J gene may be wrong: the sequence end matches TRBJ2-5 better. The length of the CDR3 is 16 residues. Germline CDR1 reads SGDLS; CDR2 reads YYNGEE. CDR3 DNA: TGTGCCAGCAGCGTAGGAGGTAGCGGGACAGGGAGGACCCAGTACTTC. Its translation: CASSVGGSGTGRTQYF.

This clonotype was picked up a small number of times. The chain carries TRBV29-1 and TRBJ2-1; no reliable D call. The germline gives CDR1 SQVTM, CDR2 ANQGSEA. This CDR3 spans 14 amino acids. V lost 5 bases and J lost 1, with 12 bases in between. The chain's CDR3 is CSVPDPQSYNEQFF. The DNA for the CDR3 is TGCAGCGTTCCCGACCCACAATCCTACAATGAGCAGTTCTTC.

This clonotype turned up a few times. The rearrangement uses TRBV5-1 and TRBJ2-6, with 9 nucleotides matching TRBD1. The length of the CDR3 is 16 residues. V was pared by 3 bases and J by 4 bases, with 5 bases of the junction left unmatched. The germline CDR1 and CDR2 sequences are SGHRS and YFSETQ. The DNA for the CDR3 is TGCGCCAGCAGCTCGGGACAGGGATCCGGGGCCAACGTCCTGACTTTC. It codes for CASSSGQGSGANVLTF.

This clonotype was detected a few times. The V gene is TRBV10-3, the J gene TRBJ2-1, with TRBD2 identical over 8 bases. Germline assignment: CDR1 ENHRY and CDR2 SYGVKD. V gave up 3 bases and J gave up 3 bases; unmatched junction bases: 4. The CDR3 totals 15 residues. CDR3 DNA sequence: TGTGCCATCAGTGAAGGTAGCGGGGTCTACAATGAGCAGTTCTTC. Translation: CAISEGSGVYNEQFF.

The chain links TRBV7-2 to TRBJ1-1, with unresolved D. V lost 5 bases and J lost 3, with 13 bases in between. This CDR3 comprises 14 residues. Germline V gives CDR1 SGHTA, CDR2 FQGNSA. The CDR3 DNA reads TGTGCCAGCAGCCACTGGACGGAGGACACTGAAGCTTTCTTT. Its protein is CASSHWTEDTEAFF.

The table lists this clonotype with a few counts. The chain recombines TRBV20-1 with TRBJ2-3, with 7 nucleotides matching TRBD2. Per the germline V gene, CDR1 is DFQATT and CDR2 is SNEGSKA (reference sequence). V lost 5 bases to trimming and J lost 0 bases; unmatched junction nucleotides: 5. The CDR3 has 14 residues. CDR3 region: CSALLASSTDTQYF. The CDR3 bases are TGCAGTGCTCTACTAGCGTCTAGCACAGATACGCAGTATTTT.

The chain employs TRBV5-1 and TRBJ1-5; unclear D gene. This CDR3 comprises 13 residues. V lost 5 bases, J lost 8 bases, and 14 bases lay in between. Germline V gene sequence: CDR1 SGHRS, CDR2 YFSETQ. In DNA form, the CDR3 reads TGCGCCAGCAGTGTGGGCCCCGGGGAGCCCCAGCATTTT. Its translation: CASSVGPGEPQHF.

The chain links TRBV10-3 to TRBJ1-2; D may be TRBD1 (5 bases). Germline values: CDR1 ENHRY, CDR2 SYGVKD. The CDR3 spans 13 residues. V lost 8 bases, J lost 5 bases, and 15 bases lay in between. The CDR3 spells CAIDERAGYGYTF. The CDR3 nucleotides read TGTGCCATCGATGAACGGGCAGGGTATGGCTACACCTTC.

V is TRBV20-1 and J is TRBJ2-1; no clear D gene. The germline V gene encodes CDR1 DFQATT and CDR2 SNEGSKA (reference sequence). The CDR3 length is 11 residues. V was cut by 8 bases and J by 5 bases, with 10 bases left in between. The CDR3 DNA reads TGCAGTCCTGGGAAAAACAATGAGCAGTTCTTC. It translates to CSPGKNNEQFF.

The chain is built from TRBV27 and TRBJ2-7, with a tentative D call TRBD2 (5 bases). With 7 bases removed from V and 6 bases from J, the gap between germline ends came to 19 bases. CDR3 length: 14 amino acids. From germline, CDR1 is MNHEY and CDR2 SMNVEV (reference sequence). CDR3 region: CASTDSGRTGEQYF. DNA for the CDR3: TGTGCCAGCACGGATTCGGGGAGAACCGGCGAGCAGTACTTC.

The chain has TRBV7-9 and TRBJ1-1; maybe TRBD1 (6 bases). Per the germline V gene, CDR1 is SEHNR and CDR2 is FQNEAQ (reference sequence). The CDR3 contains 14 residues. Trimming removed 5 bases from V and 4 bases from J, with 14 bases in between. The CDR3 region has the DNA TGTGCCAGCAGCGCGGGACATCTGGGCACTGAAGCTTTCTTT. Encoded protein: CASSAGHLGTEAFF.

This rearrangement joins TRBV12-3 or TRBV12-4 to TRBJ1-1; TRBD1 aligns across 9 bases. V trimming: 3 bases; J trimming: 4 bases; junction bases outside the gene matches: 3. This CDR3 region has 14 residues. The CDR3 spells CASSFTGGRTEAFF. The CDR3 bases are TGTGCCAGCAGTTTTACAGGGGGCCGCACTGAAGCTTTCTTT.

The chain carries TRBV5-5 and TRBJ1-2; 8 bases align to TRBD1. The germline V gene has CDR1 SGHKS and CDR2 YYEKEE (reference sequence). CDR3 length: 15 amino acids. With V trimmed by 2 bases and J by 4 bases, 7 bases remained unmatched. The CDR3 region has the DNA TGTGCCAGCAGCTTCATAGGGGACAGGACCTATGGCTACACCTTC. Translation: CASSFIGDRTYGYTF.

This clonotype came up many times. The J gene is TRBJ2-7, the V gene TRBV29-1; possible D gene TRBD2, 6 bases. V lost 4 bases, J lost 3 bases, and 13 bases lay in between. CDR3 length: 13 residues. CDR1 and CDR2 (germline): SQVTM, ANQGSEA. CDR3 nucleotides: TGCAGCGTTGCTTCGGGACTGATCTACGAGCAGTACTTC. This encodes CSVASGLIYEQYF.

Only a few counts were recorded for this clonotype. J is TRBJ1-2 and V is TRBV29-1; TRBD1 might be the D (6 bases). The CDR3 length is 13 residues. From germline, CDR1 is SQVTM and CDR2 ANQGSEA. Deletions cut 7 bases from V and 3 bases from J, with 15 bases between. The CDR3 protein is CSAENGTYYGYTF. CDR3 bases: TGCAGCGCCGAAAACGGGACATACTATGGCTACACCTTC.

Concerning this clonotype: A much larger clone lies a single base off, so this may be a read error. V and J are TRBV24-1 and TRBJ2-1, with D perhaps matching TRBD1 (5 bases). CDR1 is KGHDR and CDR2 is SFDVKD in the germline V gene. This CDR3 is 14 amino acids long. Trimming took 4 bases from V and 6 from J, leaving 12 bases between them. CDR3 nucleotide sequence: TGTGCCACCAGTGAGCTTGACAGTTGCAATGAGCAGTTCTTC. It codes for CATSELDSCNEQFF.

Note on this clonotype: The CDR3 ends on some other residue instead of the conserved phenylalanine or tryptophan, so this is likely a read error. The J gene is TRBJ2-5, the V gene TRBV3-1; D is uncertain. The J call may not be correct, given that the DNA end is closer to TRBJ2-7. In germline, CDR1 is LGHDT, CDR2 YNNKEL (reference sequence). The CDR3 is 14 amino acids. Here the CDR3 DNA reads TGTGCCAGCAGCCAAGATTCAGTGGGCTACGAGCAGTACTGC. It specifies CASSQDSVGYEQYC.

V gene TRBV7-3 combines with J gene TRBJ2-3; 7 bases align to TRBD2. CDR3 length equals 15 residues. Germline CDR1 and CDR2: SGHTA and FQGTGA. Unmatched junction bases numbered 7, after V lost 5 bases and J lost 2 bases. CDR3 sequence (DNA): TGTGCCAGCAGCCCCGGACTAGGCCACACAGATACGCAGTATTTT. Translated, it gives CASSPGLGHTDTQYF.

The V gene is TRBV7-9, the J gene TRBJ1-5, with D hard to call. The CDR3 consists of 14 residues. V was trimmed by 1 base and J by 4 bases, leaving 8 bases between them. Germline lookup yields CDR1 SEHNR and CDR2 FQNEAQ (reference sequence). This chain's CDR3 is CASSLDGWNQPQHF. The CDR3 DNA follows: TGTGCCAGCAGCTTAGATGGTTGGAATCAGCCCCAGCATTTT.

V is TRBV5-1 and J is TRBJ2-5; D ambiguous. The CDR3 is made up of 13 amino acids. The germline V gene has CDR1 SGHRS and CDR2 YFSETQ. Trimming stripped 2 bases from V and 4 bases from J, with 9 bases between. The CDR3 region has the DNA TGCGCCAGCAGCTTAAGGGTCCTAGAGACCCAGTACTTC. Protein product: CASSLRVLETQYF.

This clonotype was found a few times. The genes are TRBV18 and TRBJ2-7; tentatively, D is TRBD2 (6 bases). The V gene's germline CDR1 is KGHSH and CDR2 LQKENI. The V end lost 1 base, the J end lost 3 bases, and 7 bases lay between the germline ends. The CDR3 spans 13 residues. The CDR3 DNA follows: TGTGCCAGCTCACCACGGGGGGTCTACGAGCAGTACTTC. Translating gives CASSPRGVYEQYF.

This chain uses TRBV6-5 with TRBJ2-1; TRBD2 aligns across 7 bases. Germline loops: CDR1 MNHEY, CDR2 SVGAGI. This CDR3 comprises 16 residues. Germline trimming cut 6 bases from V and 6 bases from J; bases unmatched to any gene: 14. The CDR3 DNA follows: TGTGCCAGCAGACCATGGAGGCGGGAGATCGGCAATGAGCAGTTCTTC. As protein: CASRPWRREIGNEQFF.

This chain uses TRBV6-5 with TRBJ2-3; the D is unclear. V was pared by 5 bases and J by 3 bases, with 9 bases between. The length of the CDR3 is 13 residues. CDR1 MNHEY and CDR2 SVGAGI come from the germline V gene. CDR3 sequence: CASSLYRTDTQYF. DNA for the CDR3: TGTGCCAGCAGTCTGTACCGAACAGATACGCAGTATTTT.

The CDR3 spells CASSSSQTIYEQYF. The CDR3 region has the DNA TGTGCCAGCAGTTCTTCTCAGACGATCTACGAGCAGTACTTC. This chain uses TRBV25-1 with TRBJ2-7; D is uncertain. Trimming took off 5 bases at V and 3 bases at J, with 14 bases between the two ends. There are 14 residues in the CDR3. Germline V CDR1 and CDR2: MGHDK, SYGVNS.